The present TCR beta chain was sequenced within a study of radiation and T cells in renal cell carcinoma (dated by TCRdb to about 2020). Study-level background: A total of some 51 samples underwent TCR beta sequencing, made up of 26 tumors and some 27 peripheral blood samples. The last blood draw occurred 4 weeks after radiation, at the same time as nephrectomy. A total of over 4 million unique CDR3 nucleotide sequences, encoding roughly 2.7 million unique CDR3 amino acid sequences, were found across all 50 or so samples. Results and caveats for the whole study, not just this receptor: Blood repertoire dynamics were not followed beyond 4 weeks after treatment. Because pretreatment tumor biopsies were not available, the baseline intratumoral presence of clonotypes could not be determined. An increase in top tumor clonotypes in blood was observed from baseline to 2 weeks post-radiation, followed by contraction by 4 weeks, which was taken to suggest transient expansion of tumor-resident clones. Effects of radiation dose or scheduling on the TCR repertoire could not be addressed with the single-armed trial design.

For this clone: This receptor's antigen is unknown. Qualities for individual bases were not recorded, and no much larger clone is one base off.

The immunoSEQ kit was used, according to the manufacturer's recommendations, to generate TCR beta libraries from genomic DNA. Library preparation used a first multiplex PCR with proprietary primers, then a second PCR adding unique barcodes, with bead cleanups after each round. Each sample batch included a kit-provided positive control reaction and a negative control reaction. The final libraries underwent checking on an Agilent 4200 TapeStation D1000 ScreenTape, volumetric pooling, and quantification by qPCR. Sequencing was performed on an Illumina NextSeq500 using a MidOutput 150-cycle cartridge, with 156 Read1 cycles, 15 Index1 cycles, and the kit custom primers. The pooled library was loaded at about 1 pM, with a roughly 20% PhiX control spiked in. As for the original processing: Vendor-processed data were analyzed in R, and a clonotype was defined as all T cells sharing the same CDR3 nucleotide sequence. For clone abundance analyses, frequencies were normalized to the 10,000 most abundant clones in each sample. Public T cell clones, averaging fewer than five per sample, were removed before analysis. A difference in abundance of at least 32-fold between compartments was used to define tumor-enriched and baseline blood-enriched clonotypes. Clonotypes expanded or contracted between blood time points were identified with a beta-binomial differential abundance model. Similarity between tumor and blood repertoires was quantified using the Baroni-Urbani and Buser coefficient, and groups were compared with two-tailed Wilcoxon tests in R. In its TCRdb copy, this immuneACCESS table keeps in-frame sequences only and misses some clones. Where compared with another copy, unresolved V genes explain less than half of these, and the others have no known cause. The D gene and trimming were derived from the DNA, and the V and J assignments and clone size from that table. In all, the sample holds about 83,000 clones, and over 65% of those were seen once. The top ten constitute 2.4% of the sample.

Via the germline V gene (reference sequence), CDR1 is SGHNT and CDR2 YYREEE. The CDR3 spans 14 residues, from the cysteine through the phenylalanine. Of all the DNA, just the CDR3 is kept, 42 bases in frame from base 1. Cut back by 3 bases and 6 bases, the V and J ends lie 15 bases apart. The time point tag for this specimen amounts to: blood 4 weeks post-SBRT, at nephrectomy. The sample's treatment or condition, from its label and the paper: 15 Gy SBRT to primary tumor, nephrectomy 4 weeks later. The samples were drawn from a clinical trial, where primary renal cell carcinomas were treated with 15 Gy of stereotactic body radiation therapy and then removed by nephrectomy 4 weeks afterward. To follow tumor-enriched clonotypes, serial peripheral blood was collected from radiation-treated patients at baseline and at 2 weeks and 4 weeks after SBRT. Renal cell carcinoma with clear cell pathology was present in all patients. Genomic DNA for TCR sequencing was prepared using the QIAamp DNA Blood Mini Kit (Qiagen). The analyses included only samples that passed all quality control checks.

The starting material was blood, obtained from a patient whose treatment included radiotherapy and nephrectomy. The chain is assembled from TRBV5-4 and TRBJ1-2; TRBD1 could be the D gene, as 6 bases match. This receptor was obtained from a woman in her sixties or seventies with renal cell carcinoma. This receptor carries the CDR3 CASSSSWTEHGYTF. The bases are TGTGCCAGCAGCTCTTCATGGACAGAGCATGGCTACACCTTC. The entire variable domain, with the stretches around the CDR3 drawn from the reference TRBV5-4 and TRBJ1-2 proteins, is ETGVTQSPTHLIKTRGQQVTLRCSSQSGHNTVSWYQQALGQGPQFIFQYYREEENGRGNFPPRFSGLQFPNYSSELNVNALELDDSALYLCASSSSWTEHGYTFGSGTRLTVV.